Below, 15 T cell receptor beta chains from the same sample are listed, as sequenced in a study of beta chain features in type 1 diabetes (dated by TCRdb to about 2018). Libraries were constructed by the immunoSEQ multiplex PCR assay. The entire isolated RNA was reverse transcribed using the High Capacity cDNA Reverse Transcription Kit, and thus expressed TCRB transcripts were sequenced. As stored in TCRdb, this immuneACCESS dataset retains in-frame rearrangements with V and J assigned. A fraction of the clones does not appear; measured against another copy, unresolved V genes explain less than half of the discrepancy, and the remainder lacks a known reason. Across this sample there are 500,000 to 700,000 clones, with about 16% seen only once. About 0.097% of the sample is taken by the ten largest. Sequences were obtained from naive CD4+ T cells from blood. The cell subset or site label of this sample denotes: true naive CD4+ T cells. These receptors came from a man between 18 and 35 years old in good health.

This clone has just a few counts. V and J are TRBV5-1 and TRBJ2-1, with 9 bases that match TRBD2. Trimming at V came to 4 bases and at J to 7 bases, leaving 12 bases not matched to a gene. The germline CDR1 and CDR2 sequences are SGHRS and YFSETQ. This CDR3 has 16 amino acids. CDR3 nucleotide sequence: TGCGCCAGCAGCGCGAGGTTGAGCGGGGGGTTGAATGAGCAGTTCTTC. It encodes CASSARLSGGLNEQFF. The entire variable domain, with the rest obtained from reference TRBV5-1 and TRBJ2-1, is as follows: KAGVTQTPRYLIKTRGQQVTLSCSPISGHRSVSWYQQTPGQGLQFLFEYFSETQRNKGNFPGRFSGRQFSNSRSEMNVSTLELGDSALYLCASSARLSGGLNEQFFGPGTRLTVL.

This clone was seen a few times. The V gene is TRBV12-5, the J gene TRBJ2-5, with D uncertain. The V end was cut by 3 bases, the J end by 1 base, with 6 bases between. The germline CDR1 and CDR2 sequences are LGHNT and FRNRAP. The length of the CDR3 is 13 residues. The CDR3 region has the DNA TGTGCTAGTGGTTTAGGCGGCCAAGAGACCCAGTACTTC. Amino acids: CASGLGGQETQYF.

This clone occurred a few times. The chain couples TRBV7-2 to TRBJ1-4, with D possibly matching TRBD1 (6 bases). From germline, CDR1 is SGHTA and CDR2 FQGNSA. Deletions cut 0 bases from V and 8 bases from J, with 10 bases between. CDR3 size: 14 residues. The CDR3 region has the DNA TGTGCCAGCAGCTTAGCAGGGGGAGGGGAAAAACTGTTTTTT. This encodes CASSLAGGGEKLFF. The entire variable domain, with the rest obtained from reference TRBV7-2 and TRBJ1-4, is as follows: GAGVSQSPSNKVTEKGKDVELRCDPISGHTALYWYRQSLGQGLEFLIYFQGNSAPDKSGLPSDRFSAERTGGSVSTLTIQRTQQEDSAVYLCASSLAGGGEKLFFGSGTQLSVL.

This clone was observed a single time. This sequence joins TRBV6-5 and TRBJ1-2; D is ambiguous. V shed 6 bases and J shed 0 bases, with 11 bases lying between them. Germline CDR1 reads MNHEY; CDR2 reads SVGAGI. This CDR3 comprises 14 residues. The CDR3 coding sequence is TGTGCCAGCAGCCGTGGGCCACCTAACTATGGCTACACCTTC. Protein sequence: CASSRGPPNYGYTF.

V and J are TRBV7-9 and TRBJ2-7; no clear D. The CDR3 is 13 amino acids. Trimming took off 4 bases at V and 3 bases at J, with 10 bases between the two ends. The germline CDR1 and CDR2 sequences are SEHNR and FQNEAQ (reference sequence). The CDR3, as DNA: TGTGCCAGCAGCTCTGCGGAGAACTACGAGCAGTACTTC. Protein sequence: CASSSAENYEQYF. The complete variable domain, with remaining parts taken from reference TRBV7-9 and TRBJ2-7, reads DTGVSQNPRHKITKRGQNVTFRCDPISEHNRLYWYRQTLGQGPEFLTYFQNEAQLEKSRLLSDRFSAERPKGSFSTLEIQRTEQGDSAMYLCASSSAENYEQYFGPGTRLTVT.

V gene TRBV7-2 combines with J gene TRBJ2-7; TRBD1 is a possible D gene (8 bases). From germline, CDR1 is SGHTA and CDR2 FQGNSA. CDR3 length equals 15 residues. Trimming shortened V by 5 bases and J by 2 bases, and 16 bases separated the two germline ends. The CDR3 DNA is TGTGCCAGCAGCCGCCTCACAGGGGGGGCCTACGAGCAGTACTTC. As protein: CASSRLTGGAYEQYF.

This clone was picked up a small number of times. CDR3 sequence reads: CASTTGGPNLYEQYF. The CDR3 DNA reads TGTGCCAGCACTACCGGCGGACCAAACCTCTACGAGCAGTACTTC. The chain couples TRBV28 to TRBJ2-7; D gene unclear. Germline CDR1 reads MDHEN; CDR2 reads SYDVKM. V lost 7 bases to trimming and J lost 3 bases, with 19 bases between them. The CDR3 loop spans 15 amino acids.

CDR3 protein: CASSLGGGVRETQYF. The CDR3 nucleotides are TGTGCCAGCAGCTTGGGAGGAGGGGTGAGGGAGACCCAGTACTTC. The rearrangement uses TRBV7-7 and TRBJ2-5, with D perhaps matching TRBD2 (6 bases). Germline V gene lookup returns CDR1 SSHAT and CDR2 FNYEAQ (reference sequence). Trimming stripped 3 bases from V and 5 bases from J, with 16 bases between. The CDR3 extends over 15 amino acids.

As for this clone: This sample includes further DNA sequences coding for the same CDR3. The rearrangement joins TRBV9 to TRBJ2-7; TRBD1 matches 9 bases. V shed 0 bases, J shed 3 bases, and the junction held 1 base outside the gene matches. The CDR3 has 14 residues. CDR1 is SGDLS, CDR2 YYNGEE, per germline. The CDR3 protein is CASSVAGQGYEQYF. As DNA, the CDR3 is TGTGCCAGCAGCGTAGCGGGACAGGGCTACGAGCAGTACTTC. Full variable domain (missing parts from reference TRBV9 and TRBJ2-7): DSGVTQTPKHLITATGQRVTLRCSPRSGDLSVYWYQQSLDQGLQFLIQYYNGEERAKGNILERFSAQQFPDLHSELNLSSLELGDSALYFCASSVAGQGYEQYFGPGTRLTVT.

The CDR3 DNA follows: TGTGCCAGCAGTGAAGCCCCCGGGAGGGGTGGCTACACCTTC. This gives the protein CASSEAPGRGGYTF. The chain is built from TRBV6-1 and TRBJ1-2; possibly TRBD1 for D (5 bases). Germline V CDR1 and CDR2: MNHNS, SASEGT. Deletions cut 0 bases from V and 7 bases from J, with 12 bases between. The CDR3 has 14 residues.

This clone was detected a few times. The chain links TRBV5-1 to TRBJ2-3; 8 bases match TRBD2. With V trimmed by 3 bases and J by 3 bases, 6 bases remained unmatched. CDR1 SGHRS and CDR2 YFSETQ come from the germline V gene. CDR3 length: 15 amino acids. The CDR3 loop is CASSSTGGMTDTQYF. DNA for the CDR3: TGCGCCAGCAGCTCCACGGGAGGGATGACAGATACGCAGTATTTT.

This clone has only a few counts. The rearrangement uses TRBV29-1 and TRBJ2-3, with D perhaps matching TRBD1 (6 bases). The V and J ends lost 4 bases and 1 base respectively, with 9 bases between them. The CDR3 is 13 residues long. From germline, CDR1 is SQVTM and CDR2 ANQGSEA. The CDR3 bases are TGCAGCGTTGGGTCAGGGGGCACAGATACGCAGTATTTT. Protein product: CSVGSGGTDTQYF.

Here the CDR3 reads CASRLRPKETSTDTQYF. The CDR3, as DNA: TGTGCAAGTCGCCTAAGACCGAAAGAAACTAGCACAGATACGCAGTATTTT. The rearrangement uses TRBV12-2 and TRBJ2-3. TRBV12-2 is shown as a pseudogene. CDR3 length: 17 residues.

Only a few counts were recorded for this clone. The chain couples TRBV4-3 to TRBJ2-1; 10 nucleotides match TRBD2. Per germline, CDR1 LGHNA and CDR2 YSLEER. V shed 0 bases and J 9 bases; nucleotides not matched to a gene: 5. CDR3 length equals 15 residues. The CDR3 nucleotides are TGCGCCAGCAGCCAAGAAGGCCAGCGGGGGGGTGAGCAGTTCTTC. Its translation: CASSQEGQRGGEQFF.

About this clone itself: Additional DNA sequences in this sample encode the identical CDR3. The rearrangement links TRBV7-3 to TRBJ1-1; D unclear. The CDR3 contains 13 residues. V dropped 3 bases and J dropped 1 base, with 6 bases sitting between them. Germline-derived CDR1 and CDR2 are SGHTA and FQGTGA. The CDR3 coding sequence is TGTGCCAGCAGCTTGGGGAGGAACACTGAAGCTTTCTTT. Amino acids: CASSLGRNTEAFF.